This TCR beta chain was sequenced for a study of blood T cell repertoires in COVID-19. Study overall: Whether acute or convalescent, the COVID-19 samples came from the United States, Italy and Spain. PBMCs, B-cell-depleted T cells, or T cells provided the cDNA or gDNA that made up the material.

In the original analysis: Scientists estimated how many nucleated cells there were by amplifying reference gene primers. TCRdb keeps only in-frame clones here, not all; method: immunoSEQ multiplex PCR. That table supplies the V and J calls and clone size; D and trimming were determined from the DNA. The data show some 40,000 clones, over 75% seen once. CDR1 is KGHDR and CDR2 is SFDVKD in the germline V gene. The germline V and J ends were trimmed by 0 bases and 9 bases, with 14 bases remaining between them. The CDR3 extends over 14 amino acids. The chain employs TRBV24-1 and TRBJ2-7; no reliable D call. Sequencing input: peripheral blood. The source of this sequence is a human donor in a cohort sampled during active COVID-19. The chain's CDR3 is CATSDLRRSVGQYF. The CDR3 DNA is TGTGCCACCAGTGATTTGCGTAGGAGCGTCGGGCAGTACTTC.